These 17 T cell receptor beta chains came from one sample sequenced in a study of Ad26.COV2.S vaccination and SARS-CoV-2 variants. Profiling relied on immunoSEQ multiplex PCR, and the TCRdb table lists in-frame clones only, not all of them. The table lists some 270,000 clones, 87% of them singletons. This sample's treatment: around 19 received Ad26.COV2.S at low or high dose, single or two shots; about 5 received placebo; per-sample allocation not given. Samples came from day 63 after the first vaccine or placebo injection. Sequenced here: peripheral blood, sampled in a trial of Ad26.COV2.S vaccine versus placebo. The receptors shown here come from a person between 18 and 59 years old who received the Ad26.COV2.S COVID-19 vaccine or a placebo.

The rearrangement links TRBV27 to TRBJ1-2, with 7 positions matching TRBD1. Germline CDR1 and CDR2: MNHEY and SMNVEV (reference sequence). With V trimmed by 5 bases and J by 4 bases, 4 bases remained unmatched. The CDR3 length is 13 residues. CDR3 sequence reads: CASSQQGSYGYTF. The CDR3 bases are TGTGCCAGCAGTCAACAGGGGTCCTATGGCTACACCTTC.

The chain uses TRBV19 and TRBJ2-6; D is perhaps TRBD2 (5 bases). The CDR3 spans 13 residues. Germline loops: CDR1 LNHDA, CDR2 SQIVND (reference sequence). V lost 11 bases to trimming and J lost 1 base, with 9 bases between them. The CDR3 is CAGRKSGANVLTF. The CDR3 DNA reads TGTGCCGGGAGAAAGTCTGGGGCCAACGTCCTGACTTTC.

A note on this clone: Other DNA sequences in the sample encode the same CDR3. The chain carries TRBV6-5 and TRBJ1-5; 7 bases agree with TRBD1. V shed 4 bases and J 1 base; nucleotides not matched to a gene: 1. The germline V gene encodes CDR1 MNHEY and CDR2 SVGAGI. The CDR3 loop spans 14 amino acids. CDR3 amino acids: CASSLGQSNQPQHF. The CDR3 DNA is TGTGCCAGCAGTTTGGGACAGAGCAATCAGCCCCAGCATTTT.

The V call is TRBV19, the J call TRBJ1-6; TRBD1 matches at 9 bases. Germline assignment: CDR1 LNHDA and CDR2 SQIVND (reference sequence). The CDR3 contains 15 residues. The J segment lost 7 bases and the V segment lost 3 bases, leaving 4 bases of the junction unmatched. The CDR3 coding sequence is TGTGCCAGTAGTATTAAACAGGGGGCGAATTCACCCCTCCACTTT. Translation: CASSIKQGANSPLHF.

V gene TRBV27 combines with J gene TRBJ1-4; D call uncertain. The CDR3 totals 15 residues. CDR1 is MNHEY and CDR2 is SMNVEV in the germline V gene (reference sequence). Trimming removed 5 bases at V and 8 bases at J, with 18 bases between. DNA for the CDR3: TGTGCCAGCAGTCCATCTCTCGCTAGGGCGGAAAAACTGTTTTTT. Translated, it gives CASSPSLARAEKLFF.

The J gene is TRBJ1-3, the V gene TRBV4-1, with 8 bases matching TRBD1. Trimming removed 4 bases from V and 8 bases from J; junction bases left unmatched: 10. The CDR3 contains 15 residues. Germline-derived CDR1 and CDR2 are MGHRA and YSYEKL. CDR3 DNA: TGCGCCAGCAGCCTTCCAGGGGGCTCGGGGGACACCATATATTTT. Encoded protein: CASSLPGGSGDTIYF.

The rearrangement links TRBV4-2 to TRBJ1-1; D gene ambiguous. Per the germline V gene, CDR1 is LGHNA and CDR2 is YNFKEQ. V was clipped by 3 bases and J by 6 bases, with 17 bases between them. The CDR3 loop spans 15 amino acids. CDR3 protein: CASSQAPTAISEAFF. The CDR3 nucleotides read TGTGCCAGCAGCCAGGCCCCCACGGCCATCTCTGAAGCTTTCTTT.

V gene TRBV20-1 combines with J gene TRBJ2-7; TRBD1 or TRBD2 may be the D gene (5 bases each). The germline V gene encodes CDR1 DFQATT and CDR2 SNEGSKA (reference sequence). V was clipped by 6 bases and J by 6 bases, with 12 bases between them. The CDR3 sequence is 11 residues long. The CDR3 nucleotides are TGCAGTGCCTTCAGGGCGGGCGAGCAGTACGTC. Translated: CSAFRAGEQYV.

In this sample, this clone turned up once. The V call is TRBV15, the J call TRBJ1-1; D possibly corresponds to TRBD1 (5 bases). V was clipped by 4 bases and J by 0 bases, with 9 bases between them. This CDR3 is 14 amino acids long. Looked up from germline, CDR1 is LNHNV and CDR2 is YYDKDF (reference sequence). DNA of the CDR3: TGTGCCACCAGCAACCAGGGTCTGAACACTGAAGCTTTCTTT. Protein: CATSNQGLNTEAFF.

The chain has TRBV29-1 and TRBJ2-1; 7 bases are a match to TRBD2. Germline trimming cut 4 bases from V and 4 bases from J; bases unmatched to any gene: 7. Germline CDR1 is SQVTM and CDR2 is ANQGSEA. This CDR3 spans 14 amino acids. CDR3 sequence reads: CSVVGSGLYNEQFF. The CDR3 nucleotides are TGCAGCGTTGTTGGTAGCGGGTTATACAATGAGCAGTTCTTC.

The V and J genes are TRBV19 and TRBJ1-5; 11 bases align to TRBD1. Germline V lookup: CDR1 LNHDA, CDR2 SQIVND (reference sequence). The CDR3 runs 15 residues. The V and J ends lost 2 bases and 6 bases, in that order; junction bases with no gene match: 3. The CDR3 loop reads CASSIPGQGGQPQHF. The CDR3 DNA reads TGTGCCAGTAGTATACCGGGACAGGGGGGTCAGCCCCAGCATTTT.

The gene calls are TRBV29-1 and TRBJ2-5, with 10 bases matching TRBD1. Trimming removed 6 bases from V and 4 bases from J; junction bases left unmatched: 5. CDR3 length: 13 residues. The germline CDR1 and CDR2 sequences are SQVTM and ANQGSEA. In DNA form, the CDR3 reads TGCAGCGTCCGACAGGGGGCTTCAGAGACCCAGTACTTC. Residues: CSVRQGASETQYF.

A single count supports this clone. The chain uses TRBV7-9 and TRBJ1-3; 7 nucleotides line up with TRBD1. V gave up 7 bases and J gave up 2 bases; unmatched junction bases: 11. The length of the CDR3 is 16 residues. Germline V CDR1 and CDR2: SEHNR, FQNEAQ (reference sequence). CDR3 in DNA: TGTGCCAGCACCCCTGGGGCGACAGGGCCTGGAAACACCATATATTTT. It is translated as CASTPGATGPGNTIYF.

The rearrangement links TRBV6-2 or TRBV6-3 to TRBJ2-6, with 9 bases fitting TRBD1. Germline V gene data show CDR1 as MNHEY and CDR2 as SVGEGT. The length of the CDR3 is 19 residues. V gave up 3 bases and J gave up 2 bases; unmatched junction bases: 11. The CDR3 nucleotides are TGTGCCAGCAGTTATCGGGGACAGGGTATATCTACTGGGGCCAACGTCCTGACTTTC. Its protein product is CASSYRGQGISTGANVLTF.

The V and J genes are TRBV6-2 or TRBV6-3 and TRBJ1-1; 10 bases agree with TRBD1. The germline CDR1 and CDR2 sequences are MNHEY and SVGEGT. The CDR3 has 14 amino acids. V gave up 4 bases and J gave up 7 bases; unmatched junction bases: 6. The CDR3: CASSSRQGAFEAFF. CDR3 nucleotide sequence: TGTGCCAGCAGTTCTCGACAGGGGGCCTTTGAAGCTTTCTTT.

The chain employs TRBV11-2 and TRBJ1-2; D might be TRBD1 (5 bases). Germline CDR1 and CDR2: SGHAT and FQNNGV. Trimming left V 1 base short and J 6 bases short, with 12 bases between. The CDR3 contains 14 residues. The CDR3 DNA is TGTGCCAGCAGCTTAGTCGGGACCAGACATGGCTACACCTTC. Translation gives CASSLVGTRHGYTF.

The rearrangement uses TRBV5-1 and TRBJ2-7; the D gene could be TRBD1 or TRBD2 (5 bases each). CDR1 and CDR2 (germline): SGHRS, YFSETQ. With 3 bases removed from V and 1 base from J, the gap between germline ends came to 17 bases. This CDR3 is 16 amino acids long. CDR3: CASSCSTGTGSYEQYF. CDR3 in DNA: TGCGCCAGCAGCTGTTCTACCGGGACGGGATCCTACGAGCAGTACTTC.